Described below is a single T cell receptor (beta chain) sequence and its context. Its matching antigen is unknown. This record comes from a study of T cell clones after liver transplantation. Overall study: TCRbeta sequencing after a pre-transplant mixed lymphocyte reaction identified graft-donor-reactive clones, later tracked in post-transplant blood. Pre-transplant mixed lymphocyte reactions yielded third-party-reactive TCRbeta sequences as comparators for graft-donor-reactive sequences.

The V end lost 10 bases, the J end lost 10 bases, and 17 bases lay between the germline ends. The germline CDR1 and CDR2 sequences are LNHDA and SQIVND (reference sequence). CDR3 size: 12 residues. CD3+CD4+ and CD3+CD8+ cells were FACS-sorted from thawed unstimulated PBMCs. Method: immunoSEQ multiplex PCR; TCRdb's copy keeps in-frame clones and lacks some. The repertoire holds tens of thousands of clones, about 86% seen once, with roughly an eighth in the top ten. Study results and caveats: In 5 of 8 subjects, circulating graft-donor-reactive CD4 TCRbeta sequences fell significantly after transplant.

Sequencing was performed on CD8+ T cells from blood, taken 12 months after liver transplant. The sequence came from a human patient who received a liver transplant. These T cells may partly come from the graft donor. The V and J genes are TRBV19 and TRBJ2-1; D is possibly TRBD2 (6 bases). The CDR3 DNA reads TGTGCCACCCAAGCCCCGGGACTGGAGCAGTTCTTC. Translation: CATQAPGLEQFF.